The 31 T cell receptor beta chains in this list originate from one sample, sequenced in a study of liver allograft versus peripheral blood T cells. Turning to the study itself: Repertoires of T cell receptors in transplanted livers were compared with recipients' peripheral blood repertoires.

MiXCR, run by TCRdb on the reads, gives a single entry per CDR3 protein. The sample has around 12,000 distinct CDR3 sequences, under 30% seen once. Receptor source: a human patient who had a liver transplant. Some of the T cells may derive from the graft donor.

This clonotype was counted at least ten times. The rearrangement uses TRBV6-1 and TRBJ1-5; D uncertain. Germline V gene lookup returns CDR1 MNHNS and CDR2 SASEGT. V dropped 5 bases and J dropped 0 bases, with 14 bases sitting between them. The CDR3 spans 16 residues. The CDR3 coding sequence is TGTGCCAGCAGTTTGACGGCCGTTTATAGCAATCAGCCCCAGCATTTT. Its translation is CASSLTAVYSNQPQHF.

This clonotype is medium-sized in the sample. J is TRBJ1-2 and V is TRBV6-5; no clear D. Trimming left V 6 bases short and J 3 bases short, with 11 bases between. This CDR3 is built from 13 residues. Germline CDR1 and CDR2: MNHEY and SVGAGI. The DNA for the CDR3 is TGTGCCAGCAGCCCCGGATTTGACTATGGCTACACCTTC. This gives the protein CASSPGFDYGYTF.

This chain connects TRBV19 to TRBJ1-5, with 10 positions matching TRBD1. The V and J ends lost 6 bases and 0 bases, in that order; junction bases with no gene match: 5. The CDR3 runs to 16 residues. The germline gives CDR1 LNHDA, CDR2 SQIVND (reference sequence). The CDR3 loop reads CASRGTGASSNQPQHF. The CDR3 coding sequence is TGTGCCAGTAGGGGGACAGGGGCGAGTAGCAATCAGCCCCAGCATTTT.

This clonotype has a single count. This chain links TRBV20-1 with TRBJ1-2, with D unclear. The CDR3 sequence is 16 residues long. V lost 0 bases and J lost 6, with 20 bases in between. Germline V lookup: CDR1 DFQATT, CDR2 SNEGSKA (reference sequence). CDR3 sequence: CSARDMMKASRDGYTF. CDR3 nucleotide sequence: TGCAGTGCTAGAGATATGATGAAGGCATCCCGGGATGGCTACACCTTC.

This clonotype turned up a few times. The rearrangement uses TRBV6-6 and TRBJ1-3, with D perhaps TRBD1 (5 bases). Germline CDR1 and CDR2: MNHNY and SVGAGI (reference sequence). V was trimmed by 4 bases and J by 0 bases, leaving 13 bases between them. CDR3 size: 16 residues. CDR3 DNA: TGTGCCAGCAGTTCCGGGACTGCCGACTCTGGAAACACCATATATTTT. This sequence encodes CASSSGTADSGNTIYF.

This clonotype came up many times. The J gene is TRBJ1-4, the V gene TRBV5-6; TRBD1 matches at 7 bases. Germline V gene sequence: CDR1 SGHDT, CDR2 YYEEEE. This CDR3 spans 14 amino acids. V was clipped by 4 bases and J by 7 bases; unmatched bases: 7. This CDR3 is CASSRGTAGEKLFF. Here the CDR3 DNA reads TGTGCCAGCAGCCGCGGGACAGCGGGTGAAAAACTGTTTTTT. Together with reference TRBV5-6 and TRBJ1-4, the CDR3 gives the full variable domain: DAGVTQSPTHLIKTRGQQVTLRCSPKSGHDTVSWYQQALGQGPQFIFQYYEEEERQRGNFPDRFSGHQFPNYSSELNVNALLLGDSALYLCASSRGTAGEKLFFGSGTQLSVL.

The chain joins TRBV12-3 or TRBV12-4 to TRBJ2-5; D remains ambiguous. The CDR3 is 12 residues long. V was cut by 2 bases and J by 5 bases, with 6 bases left in between. The CDR3 is CASSLSGETQYF. As DNA, the CDR3 is TGTGCCAGCAGTTTATCCGGGGAGACCCAGTACTTC.

This chain uses TRBV29-1 with TRBJ2-7, with D uncertain. The V end was cut by 1 base, the J end by 2 bases, with 9 bases between. This CDR3 is 13 amino acids long. The germline gives CDR1 SQVTM, CDR2 ANQGSEA. Here the CDR3 DNA reads TGCAGCGTTGAAGGCGGCGAAACCTACGAGCAGTACTTC. The encoded protein is CSVEGGETYEQYF.

This clonotype was recorded at least ten times. This chain uses TRBV5-6 with TRBJ2-3; D is unresolved. Trimming stripped 0 bases from V and 0 bases from J, with 2 bases between. CDR3 length: 13 residues. Germline V gene sequence: CDR1 SGHDT, CDR2 YYEEEE. The DNA of the CDR3 is TGTGCCAGCAGCTTGGGCAGCACAGATACGCAGTATTTT. Its translation is CASSLGSTDTQYF.

In its sample, this clonotype was seen many times. This sequence joins TRBV30 and TRBJ1-5, with D possibly being TRBD1 (6 bases). In germline, CDR1 is GTSNPN, CDR2 SVGIG (reference sequence). The germline V and J ends were trimmed by 2 bases and 3 bases, with 11 bases remaining between them. The CDR3 length is 14 residues. This CDR3 reads CAWSLGGDNQPQHF. DNA for the CDR3: TGTGCCTGGAGTTTAGGGGGTGACAATCAGCCCCAGCATTTT.

The chain links TRBV6-1 to TRBJ2-7; 10 bases align to TRBD1. The CDR3 runs 15 residues. Trimming took 4 bases from V and 9 from J; bases not matched to a gene: 12. Per the germline V gene, CDR1 is MNHNS and CDR2 is SASEGT. The chain's CDR3 is CASSAPGQGILRQYF. The CDR3 DNA reads as TGTGCCAGCAGTGCCCCGGGACAGGGGATTTTGCGGCAGTACTTC.

This clonotype turned up a few times. The J gene is TRBJ2-1, the V gene TRBV14; no definite D call. The V and J ends lost 6 bases and 4 bases respectively, with 16 bases between them. Looked up from germline, CDR1 is SGHDN and CDR2 is FVKESK. CDR3 length: 15 amino acids. The CDR3 bases are TGTGCCAGCAGGGATATGGAATCTCCTTACAATGAGCAGTTCTTC. Amino acid sequence: CASRDMESPYNEQFF.

This clonotype was picked up many times. The chain has TRBV7-9 and TRBJ2-7; perhaps TRBD1 as D (6 bases). Germline CDR1 SEHNR, CDR2 FQNEAQ (reference sequence). V lost 5 bases to trimming and J lost 1 base, with 9 bases between them. This CDR3 is 13 amino acids long. CDR3 DNA sequence: TGTGCCAGCAGCCCGGACAGATCCTACGAGCAGTACTTC. It translates to CASSPDRSYEQYF.

The chain has TRBV6-5 and TRBJ1-3, with 7 bases aligning to TRBD1. V was pared by 2 bases and J by 4 bases, with 5 bases of the junction left unmatched. The length of the CDR3 is 15 residues. Germline V gives CDR1 MNHEY, CDR2 SVGAGI. CDR3 sequence: CASSYGTGVGNTIYF. The CDR3 DNA sequence: TGTGCCAGCAGTTACGGTACAGGGGTAGGAAACACCATATATTTT.

The chain links TRBV30 to TRBJ1-6, with 10 bases matching TRBD1. In germline, CDR1 is GTSNPN, CDR2 SVGIG (reference sequence). CDR3 length: 14 amino acids. Trimming removed 3 bases from V and 9 bases from J; junction bases left unmatched: 5. CDR3 coding DNA: TGTGCCTGGAGCCAGACAGGGGGCGGTTCACCCCTCCACTTT. Its protein is CAWSQTGGGSPLHF.

The chain carries TRBV6-5 and TRBJ1-4; TRBD1 matches at 10 bases. This CDR3 comprises 15 residues. Trimming cost V 6 bases and J 8 bases; bases outside gene matches: 9. Germline lookup yields CDR1 MNHEY and CDR2 SVGAGI. CDR3: CASSNPGQGYEKLFF. CDR3 DNA: TGTGCCAGCAGCAACCCGGGACAGGGGTACGAAAAACTGTTTTTT.

J is TRBJ2-3 and V is TRBV28, with TRBD2 identical over 14 bases. V was clipped by 5 bases and J by 5 bases; unmatched bases: 3. From germline, CDR1 is MDHEN and CDR2 SYDVKM. The CDR3 sequence is 15 residues long. CDR3 in DNA: TGTGCCAGCAGTCCGACTAGCGGGGGGGTAGATACGCAGTATTTT. It yields the protein CASSPTSGGVDTQYF.

As regards this clonotype: A much larger clone lies a single base off, so this may be a read error. The chain recombines TRBV28 with TRBJ1-2, with unresolved D. The CDR3 consists of 14 residues. CDR1 is MDHEN, CDR2 SYDVKM, per germline. CDR3 protein: CASSPGGQNYGCTF. The CDR3 coding sequence is TGTGCCAGCAGTCCCGGTGGTCAGAACTATGGCTGCACCTTC.

This clonotype was detected a few times. V usage is TRBV27 and J usage is TRBJ2-5, with 8 bases matching TRBD1. Germline values: CDR1 MNHEY, CDR2 SMNVEV (reference sequence). The CDR3 consists of 13 residues. Trimming took 6 bases from V and 2 from J; bases not matched to a gene: 2. The CDR3 sequence is CASRRDRQETQYF. For the CDR3, the DNA is TGTGCCAGCAGGCGGGACAGGCAAGAGACCCAGTACTTC.

This clonotype was seen only once. The J gene is TRBJ2-1, the V gene TRBV19; D possibly corresponds to TRBD1 (6 bases). CDR3 size: 14 residues. Germline V gene data show CDR1 as LNHDA and CDR2 as SQIVND (reference sequence). The V gene lost 5 bases and the J gene lost 2 bases, with 10 bases spanning the gap. The CDR3 here is CASSRQGPYNEQFF. In DNA form, the CDR3 reads TGTGCCAGTAGTCGGCAGGGGCCCTACAATGAGCAGTTCTTC.

About this clonotype itself: The junction differs from germline at one of its ends, possibly a read error. The CDR3 reads CASSYSFSRGNSGNTIYF. The CDR3 nucleotides read TGTGCCAGCAGTTACTCCTTTTCAAGGGGAAACTCTGGAAACACCATATATTTT. This chain links TRBV10-3 with TRBJ1-3; TRBD1 is a possible D gene (5 bases). The CDR3 has 18 amino acids. The germline CDR1 and CDR2 sequences are ENHRY and SYGVKD.

The chain recombines TRBV6-5 with TRBJ1-1; D is uncertain. The CDR3 covers 13 residues. The germline CDR1 and CDR2 sequences are MNHEY and SVGAGI. Trimming took off 4 bases at V and 5 bases at J, with 11 bases between the two ends. This chain's CDR3 is CASSWSIRTEAFF. The CDR3 DNA reads TGTGCCAGCAGTTGGTCAATAAGGACTGAAGCTTTCTTT.

This clonotype was observed a few times. V usage is TRBV20-1 and J usage is TRBJ2-1; 7 nucleotides match TRBD2. The CDR3 sequence is 12 residues long. Trimming cost V 7 bases and J 3 bases; bases outside gene matches: 3. Per the germline V gene, CDR1 is DFQATT and CDR2 is SNEGSKA (reference sequence). CDR3 bases: TGCAGTGGCAGGACTAGCTACAATGAGCAGTTCTTC. Protein product: CSGRTSYNEQFF.

Regarding this clonotype: The conserved phenylalanine or tryptophan normally closing the CDR3 is absent here, so this likely arose from a read error. The chain employs TRBV20-1 and TRBJ2-7; no firm D call. The V end lost 2 bases, the J end lost 4 bases, and 6 bases lay between the germline ends. The CDR3 consists of 11 residues. Per the germline V gene, CDR1 is DFQATT and CDR2 is SNEGSKA (reference sequence). CDR3 protein: CSARWVYEQYL. CDR3 bases: TGCAGTGCTAGATGGGTTTACGAGCAGTACTTA.

This clonotype is deemed medium-sized. J is TRBJ1-1 and V is TRBV19; D gene uncertain. The germline V and J ends were trimmed by 1 base and 1 base, with 7 bases remaining between them. Germline V gene sequence: CDR1 LNHDA, CDR2 SQIVND (reference sequence). The CDR3 length is 14 residues. The CDR3 DNA is TGTGCCAGTAGTATAGGAGGCTGGAACACTGAAGCTTTCTTT. Protein: CASSIGGWNTEAFF. The variable domain in full, completed from reference TRBV19 and TRBJ1-1, reads DGGITQSPKYLFRKEGQNVTLSCEQNLNHDAMYWYRQDPGQGLRLIYYSQIVNDFQKGDIAEGYSVSREKKESFPLTVTSAQKNPTAFYLCASSIGGWNTEAFFGQGTRLTVV.

This clonotype was seen a handful of times. The J gene is TRBJ2-6, the V gene TRBV11-2, with a weak D call TRBD2 (5 bases). CDR1 and CDR2 (germline): SGHAT, FQNNGV. This CDR3 spans 16 amino acids. Between the trimmed V and J ends, which lost 1 base and 3 bases, there was a span of 10 bases. CDR3 residues: CASSLGIGSGANVLTF. The DNA for the CDR3 is TGTGCCAGCAGCTTAGGTATAGGGAGTGGGGCCAACGTCCTGACTTTC.

By proportion, this clonotype is medium-sized (0.01 to 0.1%). This sequence joins TRBV6-1 and TRBJ2-6; no clear D. V lost 5 bases and J lost 6, with 17 bases in between. CDR1 and CDR2 (germline): MNHNS, SASEGT. The CDR3 totals 16 residues. CDR3 in amino acids: CASSWEGNLQANVLTF. The CDR3 region has the DNA TGTGCCAGCAGTTGGGAAGGGAATCTTCAGGCCAACGTCCTGACTTTC.

The genes are TRBV18 and TRBJ1-4; TRBD1 aligns across 7 bases. Trimming cost V 3 bases and J 7 bases; bases outside gene matches: 11. The V gene's germline CDR1 is KGHSH and CDR2 LQKENI. The CDR3 length is 16 residues. The CDR3 DNA is TGTGCCAGCTCACCTAGACAGGGAGTGTTTGGTGAAAAACTGTTTTTT. Translation: CASSPRQGVFGEKLFF.

Ten or more counts support this clonotype. The gene calls are TRBV15 and TRBJ1-5; 8 bases line up with TRBD1. Germline values: CDR1 LNHNV, CDR2 YYDKDF (reference sequence). Unmatched junction bases numbered 4, after V lost 3 bases and J lost 3 bases. The CDR3 runs 15 residues. The CDR3 loop is CATSRDRDFNQPQHF. CDR3 in DNA: TGTGCCACCAGCAGGGACAGGGACTTCAATCAGCCCCAGCATTTT.

By its share, this clonotype is medium-sized (0.01 to 0.1%). The chain joins TRBV15 to TRBJ1-6; D not certain. CDR1 is LNHNV, CDR2 YYDKDF, per germline (reference sequence). Trimming removed 5 bases at V and 7 bases at J, with 6 bases between. This CDR3 is 12 amino acids long. The CDR3 here is CATSERNSPLHF. Here the CDR3 DNA reads TGTGCCACCAGCGAACGAAATTCACCCCTCCACTTT.

This clonotype was recorded at least ten times. The chain is built from TRBV6-1 and TRBJ2-2, with D perhaps matching TRBD1 (7 bases). Germline loops: CDR1 MNHNS, CDR2 SASEGT. Trimming stripped 5 bases from V and 5 bases from J, with 18 bases between. CDR3 size: 16 residues. The CDR3 sequence is CASSPQGGWRTGELFF. CDR3 sequence (DNA): TGTGCCAGCAGTCCCCAGGGGGGTTGGCGGACCGGGGAGCTGTTTTTT.